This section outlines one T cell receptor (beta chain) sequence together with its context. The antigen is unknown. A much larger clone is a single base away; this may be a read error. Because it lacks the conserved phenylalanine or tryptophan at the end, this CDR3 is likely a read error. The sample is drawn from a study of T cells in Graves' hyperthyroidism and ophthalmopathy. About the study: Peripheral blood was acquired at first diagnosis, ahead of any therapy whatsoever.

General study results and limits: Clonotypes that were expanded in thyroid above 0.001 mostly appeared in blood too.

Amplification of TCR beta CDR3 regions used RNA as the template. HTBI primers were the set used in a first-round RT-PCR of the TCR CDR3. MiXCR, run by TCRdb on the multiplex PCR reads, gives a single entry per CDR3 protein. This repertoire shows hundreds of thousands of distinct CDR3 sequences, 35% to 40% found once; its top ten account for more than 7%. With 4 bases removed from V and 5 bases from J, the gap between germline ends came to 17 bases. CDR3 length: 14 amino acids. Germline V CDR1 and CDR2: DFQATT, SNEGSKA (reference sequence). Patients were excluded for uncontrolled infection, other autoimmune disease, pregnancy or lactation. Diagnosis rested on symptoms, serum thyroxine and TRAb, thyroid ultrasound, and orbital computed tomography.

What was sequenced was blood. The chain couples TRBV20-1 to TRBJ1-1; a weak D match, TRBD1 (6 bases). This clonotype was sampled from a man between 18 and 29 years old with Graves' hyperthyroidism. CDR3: CSAKGGQIGTEAFI. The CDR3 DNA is TGCAGTGCTAAGGGGGGGCAGATTGGTACTGAAGCTTTCATT.